The 28 T cell receptor beta chains below all came from one sample that was sequenced in a study of blood T cell repertoires in COVID-19. The protocol was immunoSEQ multiplex PCR, while the TCRdb copy is restricted to in-frame clones and leaves out a portion. The sample shows some 75,000 clones, about 89% of them seen only once. Sequencing input: peripheral blood. These receptor sequences come from a man in his 60s with acute or convalescent COVID-19.

The chain couples TRBV7-3 to TRBJ2-3; 12 bases agree with TRBD2. The CDR3 loop spans 16 amino acids. J gave up 2 bases and V 2 bases, and 2 bases lay outside the gene matches. Germline CDR1 SGHTA, CDR2 FQGTGA. For the CDR3, the DNA is TGTGCCAGCAGCTTAGGACTAGCGGGACCCACAGATACGCAGTATTTT. This sequence encodes CASSLGLAGPTDTQYF.

V gene TRBV5-6 combines with J gene TRBJ1-1, with TRBD1 identical over 7 bases. The length of the CDR3 is 14 residues. Trimming took 1 base from V and 7 from J; bases not matched to a gene: 7. In germline, CDR1 is SGHDT, CDR2 YYEEEE. Here the CDR3 DNA reads TGTGCCAGCAGCTTGATAGGGGGCTCAGATGAAGCTTTCTTT. Protein: CASSLIGGSDEAFF. Together with reference TRBV5-6 and TRBJ1-1, the CDR3 gives the full variable domain: DAGVTQSPTHLIKTRGQQVTLRCSPKSGHDTVSWYQQALGQGPQFIFQYYEEEERQRGNFPDRFSGHQFPNYSSELNVNALLLGDSALYLCASSLIGGSDEAFFGQGTRLTVV.

The chain combines TRBV7-9 with TRBJ2-3; 7 bases agree with TRBD2. The germline CDR1 and CDR2 sequences are SEHNR and FQNEAQ (reference sequence). V lost 6 bases to trimming and J lost 6 bases; unmatched junction nucleotides: 15. The CDR3 is made up of 16 amino acids. The CDR3 here is CASRLTSSGVWDTQYF. Written as DNA, the CDR3 is TGTGCCAGCAGACTGACGAGCAGCGGGGTGTGGGATACGCAGTATTTT. Complete variable domain (other parts from reference TRBV7-9 and TRBJ2-3): DTGVSQNPRHKITKRGQNVTFRCDPISEHNRLYWYRQTLGQGPEFLTYFQNEAQLEKSRLLSDRFSAERPKGSFSTLEIQRTEQGDSAMYLCASRLTSSGVWDTQYFGPGTRLTVL.

This clone was seen once. The chain has TRBV6-5 and TRBJ1-5; tentatively, D is TRBD1 (6 bases). The CDR3 runs to 15 residues. V gave up 7 bases and J gave up 1 base, with 14 bases separating them. Germline V gene sequence: CDR1 MNHEY, CDR2 SVGAGI. CDR3 amino acids: CASTKGGASNQPQHF. The CDR3, as DNA: TGTGCCAGCACCAAGGGGGGGGCGAGCAATCAGCCCCAGCATTTT.

The chain carries TRBV5-6 and TRBJ2-1, with D maybe TRBD1 (6 bases). The CDR3 sequence is 15 residues long. V dropped 0 bases and J dropped 0 bases, with 7 bases sitting between them. CDR1 and CDR2 (germline): SGHDT, YYEEEE. CDR3 coding DNA: TGTGCCAGCAGCTTGGTAGGGGGCTCCTACAATGAGCAGTTCTTC. Its translation: CASSLVGGSYNEQFF.

The J gene is TRBJ2-2, the V gene TRBV9; TRBD2 might be the D (6 bases). Trimming removed 2 bases at V and 8 bases at J, with 16 bases between. Germline CDR1 and CDR2: SGDLS and YYNGEE. CDR3 length: 15 amino acids. The CDR3 DNA reads TGTGCCAGCAGCGTTCACGGGGGTGACGATGGGGAGCTGTTTTTT. Residues: CASSVHGGDDGELFF. Complete variable domain (other parts from reference TRBV9 and TRBJ2-2): DSGVTQTPKHLITATGQRVTLRCSPRSGDLSVYWYQQSLDQGLQFLIQYYNGEERAKGNILERFSAQQFPDLHSELNLSSLELGDSALYFCASSVHGGDDGELFFGEGSRLTVL.

V gene TRBV19 combines with J gene TRBJ1-1; TRBD1 agrees at 8 bases. Unmatched junction bases numbered 10, after V lost 5 bases and J lost 5 bases. The CDR3 consists of 15 residues. The germline V gene has CDR1 LNHDA and CDR2 SQIVND (reference sequence). The CDR3 DNA reads TGTGCCAGTAGTCTTGGGACAGGTGTTCGAACTGAAGCTTTCTTT. Its translation: CASSLGTGVRTEAFF. Drawing the rest from reference TRBV19 and TRBJ1-1, the complete variable domain is DGGITQSPKYLFRKEGQNVTLSCEQNLNHDAMYWYRQDPGQGLRLIYYSQIVNDFQKGDIAEGYSVSREKKESFPLTVTSAQKNPTAFYLCASSLGTGVRTEAFFGQGTRLTVV.

The chain combines TRBV9 with TRBJ1-4; D unresolved. Trimming pared 3 bases from V and 3 bases from J, leaving 6 bases between. Germline CDR1 SGDLS, CDR2 YYNGEE. The CDR3 is 13 amino acids. This chain's CDR3 is CASSGAPNEKLFF. In DNA, the CDR3 is TGTGCCAGCAGCGGGGCCCCTAATGAAAAACTGTTTTTT. Full variable domain (missing parts from reference TRBV9 and TRBJ1-4): DSGVTQTPKHLITATGQRVTLRCSPRSGDLSVYWYQQSLDQGLQFLIQYYNGEERAKGNILERFSAQQFPDLHSELNLSSLELGDSALYFCASSGAPNEKLFFGSGTQLSVL.

CDR3 DNA: TGTGCCAGCAGCTTAGAGGCGGGGAATGGTTACGAGCAGTACTTC. This sequence encodes CASSLEAGNGYEQYF. The V gene is TRBV11-2, the J gene TRBJ2-7; D might be TRBD2 (6 bases). Germline values: CDR1 SGHAT, CDR2 FQNNGV. This CDR3 is built from 15 residues. V gave up 0 bases and J gave up 4 bases, with 13 bases separating them.

The J gene is TRBJ2-5, the V gene TRBV6-1; 7 bases map to TRBD1. V shed 2 bases and J 4 bases; nucleotides not matched to a gene: 4. This CDR3 contains 14 residues. Per the germline V gene, CDR1 is MNHNS and CDR2 is SASEGT. This chain's CDR3 is CASSESTGRETQYF. The CDR3 DNA is TGTGCCAGCAGTGAATCGACAGGGAGAGAGACCCAGTACTTC.

The chain couples TRBV6-1 to TRBJ1-5; 7 positions match TRBD1. Trimming cost V 1 base and J 7 bases; bases outside gene matches: 7. The CDR3 runs to 15 residues. Germline V gives CDR1 MNHNS, CDR2 SASEGT. The CDR3 bases are TGTGCCAGCAGTGAAGGGGGGGACAGTTTGCAGCCCCAGCATTTT. This gives the protein CASSEGGDSLQPQHF.

The chain uses TRBV21-1 and TRBJ2-2; the D call TRBD1 from the table was never checked on the DNA. TRBV21-1 is classified as a pseudogene. CDR3 size: 16 residues. Written as DNA, the CDR3 is TGTGCCAGCAGCCACCGGGACAGGGAGGACACCGGGGAGCTGTTTTTT. Protein sequence: CASSHRDREDTGELFF.

The chain employs TRBV2 and TRBJ1-5; D not resolved. Germline CDR1 SNHLY, CDR2 FYNNEI. The CDR3 has 14 amino acids. With 7 bases removed from V and 0 bases from J, the gap between germline ends came to 10 bases. The CDR3 DNA is TGTGCCAGCAATCCGGGAACTAGCAATCAGCCCCAGCATTTT. Protein sequence: CASNPGTSNQPQHF. The whole variable domain, remainder taken from reference TRBV2 and TRBJ1-5, is EPEVTQTPSHQVTQMGQEVILRCVPISNHLYFYWYRQILGQKVEFLVSFYNNEISEKSEIFDDQFSVERPDGSNFTLKIRSTKLEDSAMYFCASNPGTSNQPQHFGDGTRLSIL.

The chain joins TRBV13 to TRBJ1-3, with 7 bases aligning to TRBD1. The CDR3 consists of 15 residues. Trimming at V came to 0 bases and at J to 1 base, leaving 0 bases not matched to a gene. Germline V lookup: CDR1 PRHDT, CDR2 FYEKMQ (reference sequence). The CDR3 protein is CASSLGGQSGNTIYF. The CDR3 bases are TGTGCCAGCAGCTTAGGGGGACAGTCTGGAAACACCATATATTTT.

This clone was seen once. V gene TRBV29-1 combines with J gene TRBJ2-3; 11 bases agree with TRBD2. Germline V gives CDR1 SQVTM, CDR2 ANQGSEA. V lost 2 bases, J lost 1 base, and 5 bases stayed unmatched. The CDR3 has 16 amino acids. For the CDR3, the DNA is TGCAGCGTTGAACTACTAGCGGGAGACGGCACAGATACGCAGTATTTT. Protein sequence: CSVELLAGDGTDTQYF.

This chain connects TRBV5-1 to TRBJ1-1, with D maybe TRBD1 (6 bases). V lost 0 bases and J lost 6, with 15 bases in between. The CDR3 spans 15 residues. In germline, CDR1 is SGHRS, CDR2 YFSETQ. The CDR3 coding sequence is TGCGCCAGCAGCTTGGTTAACACAGGGTCCGCTGAAGCTTTCTTT. Amino acid sequence: CASSLVNTGSAEAFF. Combining the CDR3 with reference TRBV5-1 and TRBJ1-1 gives the whole variable domain KAGVTQTPRYLIKTRGQQVTLSCSPISGHRSVSWYQQTPGQGLQFLFEYFSETQRNKGNFPGRFSGRQFSNSRSEMNVSTLELGDSALYLCASSLVNTGSAEAFFGQGTRLTVV.

The V call is TRBV18, the J call TRBJ1-2, with 8 nucleotides matching TRBD1. The CDR3 sequence is 17 residues long. Germline V gene sequence: CDR1 KGHSH, CDR2 LQKENI. The J segment lost 5 bases and the V segment lost 2 bases, leaving 13 bases of the junction unmatched. The CDR3 DNA reads as TGTGCCAGCTCACCAAGGGTTCCGACAGGGGAGTTTTATGGCTACACCTTC. Translated: CASSPRVPTGEFYGYTF.

The chain is built from TRBV3-1 (or the pseudogene TRBV3-2) and TRBJ2-7; D not resolved. Trimming left V 1 base short and J 1 base short, with 8 bases between. The CDR3 consists of 14 residues. Germline V gives CDR1 LGHDT, CDR2 YNNKEL (reference sequence). The DNA of the CDR3 is TGTGCCAGCAGCCAAGTGCGCAGGTCCTACGAGCAGTACTTC. This translates into CASSQVRRSYEQYF.

The chain employs TRBV10-3 and TRBJ2-1; 7 nucleotides agree with TRBD2. The CDR3 totals 15 residues. J was trimmed by 0 bases and V by 5 bases; bases with no gene match: 4. CDR1 and CDR2 from the germline V gene are ENHRY and SYGVKD. The CDR3 coding sequence is TGTGCCATCAGTTCTAGCGGATTCTCCTACAATGAGCAGTTCTTC. Translating gives CAISSSGFSYNEQFF.

The V gene is TRBV7-4, the J gene TRBJ2-7; 11 nucleotides line up with TRBD2. From germline, CDR1 is SGHVT and CDR2 SQSDAQ. The CDR3 totals 16 residues. Losses at the gene ends were 0 bases for V and 3 bases for J; bases not matched to a gene: 4. CDR3 amino acids: CASSLALAGGLYEQYF. In nucleotides, the CDR3 is TGTGCCAGCAGCTTAGCCCTAGCGGGGGGACTCTACGAGCAGTACTTC.

J is TRBJ2-1 and V is TRBV14; the D gene is possibly TRBD2 (7 bases). The length of the CDR3 is 15 residues. Trimming cost V 4 bases and J 2 bases, with 12 bases left between them. CDR1 and CDR2 (germline): SGHDN, FVKESK. The CDR3 DNA is TGTGCCAGCAGCCGGAGGGAGGGGGCCTACAATGAGCAGTTCTTC. This translates into CASSRREGAYNEQFF. Full variable domain (outside the CDR3, taken from reference TRBV14 and TRBJ2-1): EAGVTQFPSHSVIEKGQTVTLRCDPISGHDNLYWYRRVMGKEIKFLLHFVKESKQDESGMPNNRFLAERTGGTYSTLKVQPAELEDSGVYFCASSRREGAYNEQFFGPGTRLTVL.

The CDR3 DNA reads TGCACCAGCAGCCAAGATCGTCCGCGAGCGACTAGCACAGATACGCAGTATTTT. Amino acids: CTSSQDRPRATSTDTQYF. The rearrangement joins TRBV1 to TRBJ2-3; no check of the table's D call, TRBD2, against the DNA was made. TRBV1 is noted as a pseudogene. The length of the CDR3 is 18 residues.

V is TRBV11-1 and J is TRBJ2-7, with TRBD1 matching over 8 bases. CDR1 and CDR2 (germline): SGHAT, FQDESV (reference sequence). The CDR3 is 11 residues long. V trimming: 5 bases; J trimming: 9 bases; junction bases outside the gene matches: 3. This chain's CDR3 is CASSRGQGQYF. The CDR3 coding sequence is TGTGCCAGCAGCCGAGGACAGGGGCAGTACTTC.

This clone has more than one count but fewer than ten. This chain links TRBV30 with TRBJ1-2, with a possible D match to TRBD1 (5 bases). The CDR3 sequence is 12 residues long. From germline, CDR1 is GTSNPN and CDR2 SVGIG (reference sequence). The V end lost 3 bases, the J end lost 4 bases, and 9 bases lay between the germline ends. The CDR3 is CAWRGRVYGYTF. In DNA form, the CDR3 reads TGTGCCTGGAGGGGCAGGGTCTATGGCTACACCTTC.

V gene TRBV27 combines with J gene TRBJ2-1; 9 nucleotides match TRBD1. V lost 8 bases to trimming and J lost 4 bases; unmatched junction nucleotides: 9. Germline V gene sequence: CDR1 MNHEY, CDR2 SMNVEV (reference sequence). The CDR3 consists of 15 residues. The CDR3 reads CASSYRGTGYNEQFF. The CDR3 bases are TGTGCCAGCTCCTACCGAGGGACAGGGTACAATGAGCAGTTCTTC.

The chain recombines TRBV29-1 with TRBJ2-1, with 10 bases that match TRBD1. The ends lost 4 bases at V and 7 bases at J; junction bases unmatched: 7. CDR1 is SQVTM and CDR2 is ANQGSEA in the germline V gene. This CDR3 contains 14 residues. The CDR3 DNA follows: TGCAGCGTTGTCCGGGACAGGGGCAAGAATGAGCAGTTCTTC. This codes for CSVVRDRGKNEQFF.

This clone was detected only once. The chain is built from TRBV6-1 and TRBJ1-4; 8 bases fit TRBD1. CDR3 size: 16 residues. The germline gives CDR1 MNHNS, CDR2 SASEGT. V lost 4 bases, J lost 8 bases, and 12 bases stayed unmatched. The CDR3 DNA follows: TGTGCCAGCAGTGGAAACAGGGGGGGGTGGGCCGAAAAACTGTTTTTT. It specifies CASSGNRGGWAEKLFF.

This clone was counted a single time. This chain connects TRBV24-1 to TRBJ1-4, with D perhaps TRBD1 (5 bases). This CDR3 has 14 amino acids. CDR1 KGHDR and CDR2 SFDVKD come from the germline V gene. V lost 2 bases and J lost 8, with 11 bases in between. As DNA, the CDR3 is TGTGCCACCAGTGATTCCAGGGTCCGAGAAAAACTGTTTTTT. Its translation is CATSDSRVREKLFF.